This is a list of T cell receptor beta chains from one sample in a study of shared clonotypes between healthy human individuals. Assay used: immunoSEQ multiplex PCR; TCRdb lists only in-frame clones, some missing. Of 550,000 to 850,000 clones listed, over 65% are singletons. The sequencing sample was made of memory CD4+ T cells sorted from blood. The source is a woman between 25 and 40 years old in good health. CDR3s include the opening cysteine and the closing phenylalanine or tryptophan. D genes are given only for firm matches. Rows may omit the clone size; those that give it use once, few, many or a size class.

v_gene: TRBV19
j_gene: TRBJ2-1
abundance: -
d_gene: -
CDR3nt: TGTGCCAGTACCACACCAATACAGGTCGGACGCTCCTACAATGAGCAGTTCTTC
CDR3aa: CASTTPIQVGRSYNEQFF

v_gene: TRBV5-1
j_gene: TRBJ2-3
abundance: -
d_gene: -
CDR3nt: TGCGCCAGCAGCTTAACCCCAGATACGCAGTATTTT
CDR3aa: CASSLTPDTQYF

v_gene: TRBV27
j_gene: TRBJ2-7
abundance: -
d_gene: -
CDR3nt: TGTGCCAGCAGTTTAAGGAGAACTGAATACGAGCAGTACTTC
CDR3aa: CASSLRRTEYEQYF

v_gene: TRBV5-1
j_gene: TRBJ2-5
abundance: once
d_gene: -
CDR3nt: TGCGCCAGCAGCGTGGGACAAGGAGAGACCCAGTACTTC
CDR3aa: CASSVGQGETQYF

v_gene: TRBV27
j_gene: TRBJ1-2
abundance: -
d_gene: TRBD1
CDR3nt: TGTGCCAGCAGTTCCCGACAGGGGAGAGGTATTGGCTATGGCTACACCTTC
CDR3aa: CASSSRQGRGIGYGYTF

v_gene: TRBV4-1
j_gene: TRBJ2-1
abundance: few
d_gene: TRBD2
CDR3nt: TGCGCCAGCAGCCAAGTTCTAGCGGCATACAATGAGCAGTTCTTC
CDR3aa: CASSQVLAAYNEQFF

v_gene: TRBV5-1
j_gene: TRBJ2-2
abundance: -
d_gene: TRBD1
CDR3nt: TGCGCCAGCAGGCGAGACAGGGATAGCGCGAACACCGGGGAGCTGTTTTTT
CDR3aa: CASRRDRDSANTGELFF

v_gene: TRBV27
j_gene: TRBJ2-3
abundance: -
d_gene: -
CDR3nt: TGTGCCACTTCGACCCCGGGAGGCGGACAGATCACGCAGTATTTT
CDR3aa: CATSTPGGGQITQYF

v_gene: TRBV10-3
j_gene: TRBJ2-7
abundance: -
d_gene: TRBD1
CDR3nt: TGTGCCATCAGTGAGACCGTGACAGGGGTCCCCTACGAGCAGTACTTC
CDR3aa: CAISETVTGVPYEQYF

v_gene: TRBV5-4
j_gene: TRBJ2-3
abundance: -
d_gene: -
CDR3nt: TGTGCCAGCAGCTTGGGAGACCTCATTAGCACAGATACGCAGTATTTT
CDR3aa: CASSLGDLISTDTQYF

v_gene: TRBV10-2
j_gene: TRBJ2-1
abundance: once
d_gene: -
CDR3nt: TGCGCCAGCTGTCTACAAGGGCATAGTTACAATGAGCAGTTCTTC
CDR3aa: CASCLQGHSYNEQFF

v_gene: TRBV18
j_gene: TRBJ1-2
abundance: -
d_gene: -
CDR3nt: TGTGCCAGCTCACCCGGGGGACTGACCTATGGCTACACCTTC
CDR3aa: CASSPGGLTYGYTF

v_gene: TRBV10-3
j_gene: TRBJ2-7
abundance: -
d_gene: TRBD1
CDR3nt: TGTGCCATCAGTGAACACGGACAGGGTCGGGAGCAGTACTTC
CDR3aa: CAISEHGQGREQYF

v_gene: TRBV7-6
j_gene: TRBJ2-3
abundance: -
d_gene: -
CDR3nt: TGTGCCAGCAGCTTAAGCGCGGGGTACACAGATACGCAGTATTTT
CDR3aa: CASSLSAGYTDTQYF

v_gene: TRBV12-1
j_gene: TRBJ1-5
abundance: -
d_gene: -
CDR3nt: TGTGCCAGCAGCTTTGGGGGGACGGAAAATCAGCCCCAGCATTTT
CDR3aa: CASSFGGTENQPQHF

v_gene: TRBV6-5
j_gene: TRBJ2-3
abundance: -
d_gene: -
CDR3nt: TGTGCCAGCAGTTACGGGGCCGACGGAGATACGCAGTATTTT
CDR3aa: CASSYGADGDTQYF

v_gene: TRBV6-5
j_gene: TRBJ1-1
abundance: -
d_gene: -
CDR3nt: TGTGCCAGCAGTTACGTTCGCAGTAACACTGAAGCTTTCTTT
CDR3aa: CASSYVRSNTEAFF

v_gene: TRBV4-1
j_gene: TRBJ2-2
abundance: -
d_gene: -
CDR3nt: TGCGCCAGCAGCTTCCGGGCCCCTTCGAGCACCGGGGAGCTGTTTTTT
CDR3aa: CASSFRAPSSTGELFF

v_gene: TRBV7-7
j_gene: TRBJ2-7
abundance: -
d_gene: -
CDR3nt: TGTGCCAGCAGCTTGGCGCAGGGAGATTTCTACGAGCAGTACTTC
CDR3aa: CASSLAQGDFYEQYF

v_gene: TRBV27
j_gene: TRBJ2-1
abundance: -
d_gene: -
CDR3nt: TGTGCCAGCAGTTTATCTGCCAGGGCCAGGAGCTCCTACAATGAGCAGTTCTTC
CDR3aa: CASSLSARARSSYNEQFF

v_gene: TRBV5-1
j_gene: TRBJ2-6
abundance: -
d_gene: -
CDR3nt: TGCGCCAGCAGGGTGGGGACCGGGGCCAACGTCCTGACTTTC
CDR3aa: CASRVGTGANVLTF

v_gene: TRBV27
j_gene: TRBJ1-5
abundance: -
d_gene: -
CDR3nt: TGTGCCAGCAGTTTATCGAGGGTCCAACATCAGCCCCAGCATTTT
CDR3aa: CASSLSRVQHQPQHF

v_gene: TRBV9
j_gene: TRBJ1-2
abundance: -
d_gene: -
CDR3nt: TGTGCCAGCAGCGGAACCAGGGAATACTATGGCTACACCTTC
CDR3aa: CASSGTREYYGYTF

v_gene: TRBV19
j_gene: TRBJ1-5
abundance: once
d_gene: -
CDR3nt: TGTGCCAGTAGTATCGCCCCCGGCAATCAGCCCCAGCATTTT
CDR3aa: CASSIAPGNQPQHF

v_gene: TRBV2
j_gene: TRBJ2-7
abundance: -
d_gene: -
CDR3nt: TGTGCCAGCGGGGGACCCTTCGAGCAGTACTTC
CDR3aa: CASGGPFEQYF

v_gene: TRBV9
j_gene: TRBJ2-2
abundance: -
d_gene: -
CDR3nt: TGTGCCAGCAGTCCCTTTGGGGTAGGGGAGCTGTTTTTT
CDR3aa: CASSPFGVGELFF

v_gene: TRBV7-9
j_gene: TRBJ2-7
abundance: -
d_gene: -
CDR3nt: TGTGCCAGCAGCTTAGCCAGGGACGAGCAGTACTTC
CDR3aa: CASSLARDEQYF

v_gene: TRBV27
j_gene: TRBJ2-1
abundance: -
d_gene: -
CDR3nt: TGTGCCAGCAGTTCCCGACAGCGGAGCTCCTACAATGAGCAGTTCTTC
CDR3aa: CASSSRQRSSYNEQFF

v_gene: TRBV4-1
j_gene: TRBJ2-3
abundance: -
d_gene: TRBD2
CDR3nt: TGCGCCAGCAGCCAAGGGCCTCAGCGGGAGGGCCGTGCAGATACGCAGTATTTT
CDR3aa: CASSQGPQREGRADTQYF

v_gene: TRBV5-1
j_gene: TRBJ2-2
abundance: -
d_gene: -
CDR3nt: TGCGCCAGCAGCGTTTTTGGCGGGGAGCTGTTTTTT
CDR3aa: CASSVFGGELFF

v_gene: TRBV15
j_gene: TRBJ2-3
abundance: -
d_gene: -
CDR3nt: TGTGCCACCAGCAGCCGACAGGCGGACCCTAGCACAGATACGCAGTATTTT
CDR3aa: CATSSRQADPSTDTQYF

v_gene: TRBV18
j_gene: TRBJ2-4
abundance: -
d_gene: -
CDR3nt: TGTGCCAGCTCGAACACACAGAATCCCAGCATTCAGTACTTC
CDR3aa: CASSNTQNPSIQYF

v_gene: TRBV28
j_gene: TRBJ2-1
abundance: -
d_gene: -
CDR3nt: TGTGCCAGCAGTGAGGGAATGGTACGCTCCTACAATGAGCAGTTCTTC
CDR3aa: CASSEGMVRSYNEQFF

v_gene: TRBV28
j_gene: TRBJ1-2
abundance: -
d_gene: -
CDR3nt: TGTGCCAGCAGTTTTCAGACAGACTATGGCTACACCTTC
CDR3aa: CASSFQTDYGYTF

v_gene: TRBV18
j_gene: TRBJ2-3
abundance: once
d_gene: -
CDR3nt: TGTGCCAGCTGGGGCGGGAGCACAGATACGCAGTATTTT
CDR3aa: CASWGGSTDTQYF

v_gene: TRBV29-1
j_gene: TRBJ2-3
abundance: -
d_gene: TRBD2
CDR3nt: TGCAGCGTTGGGGAGCGGGAGAGCACAGATACGCAGTATTTT
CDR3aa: CSVGERESTDTQYF

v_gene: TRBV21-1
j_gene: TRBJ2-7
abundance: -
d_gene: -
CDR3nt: TGTGCCAGCAGCAAATTCGGGTTCTACGAGCAGTACTTC
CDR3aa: CASSKFGFYEQYF

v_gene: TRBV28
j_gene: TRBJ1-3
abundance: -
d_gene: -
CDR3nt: TGTGCCAGCAGTTTAGCGTCCGGGACTAGGGGAAACACCATATATTTT
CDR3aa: CASSLASGTRGNTIYF

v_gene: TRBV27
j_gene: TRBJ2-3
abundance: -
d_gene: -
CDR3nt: TGTGCCAGCAGTCCCCGACGCACAGATACGCAGTATTTT
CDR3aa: CASSPRRTDTQYF

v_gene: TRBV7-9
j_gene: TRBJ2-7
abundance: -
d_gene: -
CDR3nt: TGTGCCAGCAGCTTGGTGTCCGAGCAGTACTTC
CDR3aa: CASSLVSEQYF

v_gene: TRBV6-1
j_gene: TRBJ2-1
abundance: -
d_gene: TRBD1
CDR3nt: TGTGCCAGCAGTGTAAGGACAGGGACTTACAATGAGCAGTTCTTC
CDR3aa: CASSVRTGTYNEQFF

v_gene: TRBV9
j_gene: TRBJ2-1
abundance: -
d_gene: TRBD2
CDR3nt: TGTGCCAGCAGCGCCCCCGGGACTAGCGGGAGTAATGAGCAGTTCTTC
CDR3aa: CASSAPGTSGSNEQFF

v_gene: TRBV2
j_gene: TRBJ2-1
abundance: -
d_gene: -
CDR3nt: TGTGCCAGCAAGGAGGGAGTGGGCAATGAGCAGTTCTTC
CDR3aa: CASKEGVGNEQFF

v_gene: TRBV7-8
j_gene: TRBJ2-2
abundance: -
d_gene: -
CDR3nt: TGTGCCAGCAGCTGGGGTCGTTGGGCAGACACCGGGGAGCTGTTTTTT
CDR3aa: CASSWGRWADTGELFF

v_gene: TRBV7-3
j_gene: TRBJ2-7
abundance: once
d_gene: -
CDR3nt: TGTGCCAGCAGTCTTCAGCGGACCGAGAACTACGAGCAGTACTTC
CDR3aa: CASSLQRTENYEQYF

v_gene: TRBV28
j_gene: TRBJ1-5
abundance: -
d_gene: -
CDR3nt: TGTGCCAGCAGCTCCGTGGGGGGCCTTCAGCCCCAGCATTTT
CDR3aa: CASSSVGGLQPQHF

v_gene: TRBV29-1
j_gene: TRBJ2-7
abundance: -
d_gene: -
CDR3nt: TGCAGCGTTGAGTGGGGGACCTCCTACGAGCAGTACTTC
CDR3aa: CSVEWGTSYEQYF

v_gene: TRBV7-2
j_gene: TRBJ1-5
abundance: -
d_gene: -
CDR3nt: TGTGCCAGCAGGCCCTTTGGGGGGCGCCTGGATCAGCCCCAGCATTTT
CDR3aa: CASRPFGGRLDQPQHF

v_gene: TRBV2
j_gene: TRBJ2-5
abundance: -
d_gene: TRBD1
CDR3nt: TGTGCCAGCAGTGAGACGACAGGGGGGGAGACCCAGTACTTC
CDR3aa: CASSETTGGETQYF

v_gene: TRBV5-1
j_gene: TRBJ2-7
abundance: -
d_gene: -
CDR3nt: TGCGCCAGCAGCTTGTCTTACGGGAGCCCATCCTACGAGCAGTACTTC
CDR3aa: CASSLSYGSPSYEQYF

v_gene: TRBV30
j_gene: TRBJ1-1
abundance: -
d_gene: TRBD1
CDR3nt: TGTGCCTGGAACCGACAGGGAAACACTGAAGCTTTCTTT
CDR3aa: CAWNRQGNTEAFF

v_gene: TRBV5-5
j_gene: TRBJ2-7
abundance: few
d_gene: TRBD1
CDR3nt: TGTGCCAGCAGCGCCACAGGGGTTTCTGCCTACGAGCAGTACTTC
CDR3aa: CASSATGVSAYEQYF

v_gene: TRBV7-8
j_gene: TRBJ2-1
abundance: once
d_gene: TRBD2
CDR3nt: TGTGCCAGCAGCTCAATGGGACTAGCGGACAATGAGCAGTTCTTC
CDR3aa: CASSSMGLADNEQFF

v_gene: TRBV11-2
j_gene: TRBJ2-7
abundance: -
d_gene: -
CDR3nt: TGTGCCAGCAGCCCACTGCCCTACGAGCAGTACTTC
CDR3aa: CASSPLPYEQYF

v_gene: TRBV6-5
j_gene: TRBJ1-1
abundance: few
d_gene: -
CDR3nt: TGTGCCAGCAGTTACGGTTGGCAGAGCACTGAAGCTTTCTTT
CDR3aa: CASSYGWQSTEAFF

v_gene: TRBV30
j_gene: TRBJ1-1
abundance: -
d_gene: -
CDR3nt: TGTGCCTGGAGTGCGGGACATGAGAACACTGAAGCTTTCTTT
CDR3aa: CAWSAGHENTEAFF

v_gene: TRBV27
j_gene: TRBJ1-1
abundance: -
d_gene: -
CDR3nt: TGTGCCAGCCCTAACACTGAAGCTTTCTTT
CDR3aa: CASPNTEAFF